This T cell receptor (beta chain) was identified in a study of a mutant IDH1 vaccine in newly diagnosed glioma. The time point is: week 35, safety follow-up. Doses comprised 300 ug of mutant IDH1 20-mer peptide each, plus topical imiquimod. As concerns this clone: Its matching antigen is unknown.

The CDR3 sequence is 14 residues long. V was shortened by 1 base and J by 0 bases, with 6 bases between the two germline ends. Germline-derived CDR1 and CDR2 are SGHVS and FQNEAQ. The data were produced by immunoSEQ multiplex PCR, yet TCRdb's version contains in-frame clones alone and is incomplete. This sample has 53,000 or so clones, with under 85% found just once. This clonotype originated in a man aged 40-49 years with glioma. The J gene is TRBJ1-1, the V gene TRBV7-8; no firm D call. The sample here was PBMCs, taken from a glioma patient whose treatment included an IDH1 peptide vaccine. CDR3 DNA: TGTGCCAGCAGCTTAGAGAGTGTGAACACTGAAGCTTTCTTT. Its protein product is CASSLESVNTEAFF.